This TCR beta chain came from a study of a mutant IDH1 vaccine in newly diagnosed glioma. As for the study in general: Patients under treatment included about 62% males and about 38% females and had a mean age of around 43 years.

Losses at the gene ends were 2 bases for V and 1 base for J; bases not matched to a gene: 4. In germline, CDR1 is SGHRS, CDR2 YFSETQ. This CDR3 is 15 amino acids long. Time point noted: week 47, end of study. Each dose of the vaccine consisted of 300 ug of mutant IDH1 20-mer peptide, with topical imiquimod. Generated by immunoSEQ multiplex PCR, the TCRdb table keeps only in-frame clones and is missing some. The sample includes 45,000 to 65,000 clones, about two thirds of them seen just once. Study-wide findings and caveats: Vaccine-induced immune responses were detected in around 92% of patients. Changes in the top peripheral T cell clonotypes seemingly had no bearing on pseudoprogression.

Worth noting for this clone: No antigen is known for it.

V and J are TRBV5-1 and TRBJ1-1; 8 bases are shared with TRBD1. Sample: peripheral blood mononuclear cells (PBMCs), taken from a glioma patient whose treatment included an IDH1 peptide vaccine. This sequence was found in a man aged 40-49 years with glioma. Some clones in this sample may be carry-over from other donors' samples. The chain's CDR3 is CASSFQGAENTEAFF. CDR3 nucleotides: TGCGCCAGCAGCTTCCAGGGGGCAGAGAACACTGAAGCTTTCTTT.